The 18 T cell receptor beta chains reported below all come from one sample, sequenced in a study of CD8 T cells in Susac syndrome. cDNA came from around 0.5 to 1 ug RNA primed by random hexamers. Each CDR3 protein gets one entry after TCRdb re-called the immunoSEQ multiplex PCR reads with MiXCR. The sample includes 150,000 to 200,000 distinct CDR3 sequences, about 94% seen only once; the top ten take 0.13%. Sequencing was performed on CD4+ T cells from PBMCs. All receptors derive from a human donor in good health.

This clonotype was recorded once. The chain carries TRBV27 and TRBJ1-4; 8 positions agree with TRBD1. The CDR3 is 15 amino acids. With 6 bases clipped from V and 8 bases from J, the junction kept 11 bases outside the gene matches. Germline V lookup: CDR1 MNHEY, CDR2 SMNVEV (reference sequence). The CDR3 loop is CASRLLTGGGEKLFF. The CDR3 DNA follows: TGTGCCAGCAGGCTCCTCACAGGGGGTGGAGAAAAACTGTTTTTT.

This chain joins TRBV7-8 and TRBJ2-5; 8 bases fit TRBD2. CDR3 length: 16 amino acids. Germline loops: CDR1 SGHVS, CDR2 FQNEAQ. J gave up 0 bases and V 5 bases, and 8 bases lay outside the gene matches. Here the CDR3 DNA reads TGTGCCAGCAGCCCCTATACTAGCGGCAACCAAGAGACCCAGTACTTC. It specifies CASSPYTSGNQETQYF.

The chain has TRBV3-1 and TRBJ2-1, with TRBD2 matching 12 bases. Losses at the gene ends were 0 bases for V and 4 bases for J; bases not matched to a gene: 7. CDR1 is LGHDT, CDR2 YNNKEL, per germline (reference sequence). The CDR3 runs 18 residues. The CDR3, as DNA: TGTGCCAGCAGCCAAGATGGTCTAGCGGGGGGGAGATACAATGAGCAGTTCTTC. Amino acids: CASSQDGLAGGRYNEQFF.

The V gene is TRBV19, the J gene TRBJ2-2, with 12 positions matching TRBD1. The CDR3 covers 17 residues. J was trimmed by 2 bases and V by 5 bases; bases with no gene match: 6. CDR1 LNHDA and CDR2 SQIVND come from the germline V gene (reference sequence). The CDR3 DNA follows: TGTGCCAGTAGTGCGGGACAGGGGGCAATCAACACCGGGGAGCTGTTTTTT. The encoded protein is CASSAGQGAINTGELFF.

This clonotype appeared once. J is TRBJ1-1 and V is TRBV5-1; D gene ambiguous. V lost 4 bases and J lost 2, with 12 bases in between. The length of the CDR3 is 14 residues. The germline V gene has CDR1 SGHRS and CDR2 YFSETQ. CDR3: CASSQSQTNTEAFF. CDR3 in DNA: TGCGCCAGCAGCCAGTCACAGACCAACACTGAAGCTTTCTTT.

V and J are TRBV5-6 and TRBJ2-3; 8 bases are shared with TRBD2. V dropped 4 bases and J dropped 4; count of bases not matched to a gene: 11. The CDR3 extends over 16 amino acids. Per germline, CDR1 SGHDT and CDR2 YYEEEE. The DNA of the CDR3 is TGTGCCAGCAGCCCGGTTTGGCGGGGGGCCCCAGATACGCAGTATTTT. This sequence encodes CASSPVWRGAPDTQYF. The full variable domain, rest sourced from reference TRBV5-6 and TRBJ2-3, is DAGVTQSPTHLIKTRGQQVTLRCSPKSGHDTVSWYQQALGQGPQFIFQYYEEEERQRGNFPDRFSGHQFPNYSSELNVNALLLGDSALYLCASSPVWRGAPDTQYFGPGTRLTVL.

This chain uses TRBV5-6 with TRBJ1-1; D ambiguous. The ends were cut back, 4 bases at V and 2 bases at J, with 3 bases in the middle. Looked up from germline, CDR1 is SGHDT and CDR2 is YYEEEE. The CDR3 sequence is 11 residues long. DNA for the CDR3: TGTGCCAGCAGCACAAACACTGAAGCTTTCTTT. Its translation: CASSTNTEAFF.

The rearrangement joins TRBV10-3 to TRBJ2-2, with TRBD1 identical over 9 bases. V gave up 3 bases and J gave up 3 bases; unmatched junction bases: 2. The length of the CDR3 is 15 residues. CDR1 is ENHRY and CDR2 is SYGVKD in the germline V gene. CDR3 amino acids: CAISERQGDTGELFF. DNA for the CDR3: TGTGCCATCAGTGAAAGACAGGGGGACACCGGGGAGCTGTTTTTT.

V is TRBV4-1 and J is TRBJ1-4; tentative D call: TRBD1 (5 bases). This CDR3 is built from 16 residues. Germline values: CDR1 MGHRA, CDR2 YSYEKL. With 1 base removed from V and 8 bases from J, the gap between germline ends came to 17 bases. The CDR3 here is CASSQGLAGTSEKLFF. The DNA for the CDR3 is TGCGCCAGCAGCCAAGGGTTGGCAGGGACCTCAGAAAAACTGTTTTTT.

The V call is TRBV3-1, the J call TRBJ1-6; D gene uncertain. This CDR3 spans 14 amino acids. The germline V gene encodes CDR1 LGHDT and CDR2 YNNKEL (reference sequence). Trimming shortened V by 0 bases and J by 9 bases, and 9 bases separated the two germline ends. This CDR3 is CASSQDTGRSPLHF. CDR3 nucleotide sequence: TGTGCCAGCAGCCAAGATACGGGCCGTTCACCCCTCCACTTT.

The chain is built from TRBV5-1 and TRBJ1-5; unclear D gene. Germline lookup yields CDR1 SGHRS and CDR2 YFSETQ. The CDR3 has 14 residues. Trimming shortened V by 2 bases and J by 5 bases, and 11 bases separated the two germline ends. The CDR3 sequence: CASSFGGGDQPQHF. CDR3 DNA sequence: TGCGCCAGCAGCTTCGGCGGTGGGGATCAGCCCCAGCATTTT.

The table lists this clonotype with a count of one. The V gene is TRBV7-3, the J gene TRBJ2-2, with TRBD2 as a possible D gene (6 bases). Per the germline V gene, CDR1 is SGHTA and CDR2 is FQGTGA. The CDR3 covers 14 residues. The V gene lost 5 bases and the J gene lost 5 bases, with 12 bases spanning the gap. CDR3 loop: CASSPETRTGELFF. In DNA form, the CDR3 reads TGTGCCAGCAGCCCGGAGACTAGGACCGGGGAGCTGTTTTTT.

The V call is TRBV7-9, the J call TRBJ2-2; D might be TRBD1 or TRBD2, each matching 5 bases. CDR1 and CDR2 (germline): SEHNR, FQNEAQ (reference sequence). Trimming took 3 bases from V and 6 from J, leaving 14 bases between them. This CDR3 comprises 15 residues. This CDR3 reads CASSFERVRAGELFF. The DNA of the CDR3 is TGTGCCAGCAGCTTTGAGAGGGTCAGGGCCGGGGAGCTGTTTTTT.

V and J are TRBV7-3 and TRBJ2-1; TRBD2 agrees at 9 bases. The CDR3 sequence is 15 residues long. CDR1 is SGHTA and CDR2 is FQGTGA in the germline V gene. V was clipped by 3 bases and J by 4 bases; unmatched bases: 4. The chain's CDR3 is CASSFSGGQYNEQFF. In DNA, the CDR3 is TGTGCCAGCAGCTTTAGCGGGGGCCAATACAATGAGCAGTTCTTC.

The gene calls are TRBV23-1 and TRBJ1-3, with TRBD1 identical over 8 bases. TRBV23-1 is reported as an ORF; its role is uncertain. The V segment lost 2 bases and the J segment 0 bases; nucleotides outside the gene matches: 9. The CDR3 has 18 residues. The CDR3 is CASSQRPGTGFSGNTIYF. The CDR3 DNA is TGCGCCAGCAGTCAACGTCCCGGGACAGGATTCTCTGGAAACACCATATATTTT.

The genes are TRBV7-6 and TRBJ1-1; D is possibly TRBD1 (5 bases). The CDR3 is 15 amino acids. Germline loops: CDR1 SGHVS, CDR2 FNYEAQ. Trimming took 0 bases from V and 1 from J, leaving 9 bases between them. The CDR3 loop reads CASSLAQGRNTEAFF. The CDR3 DNA is TGTGCCAGCAGCTTAGCGCAGGGAAGGAACACTGAAGCTTTCTTT.

CDR3 sequence reads: CASSPGQGLEQYF. As DNA, the CDR3 is TGTGCCAGCAGTCCGGGACAGGGTTTGGAGCAGTACTTC. V usage is TRBV12-3 or TRBV12-4 and J usage is TRBJ2-7; 9 bases are a match to TRBD1. This CDR3 contains 13 residues. The V segment lost 5 bases and the J segment 7 bases; nucleotides outside the gene matches: 6.

CDR3 coding DNA: TGTGCCTGGGCGACAGGGAACGTGGGCTACACCTTC. Translated, it gives CAWATGNVGYTF. The chain couples TRBV30 to TRBJ1-2; 7 positions match TRBD1. This CDR3 contains 12 residues. After removal of 5 bases from V and 8 bases from J, the junction contained 8 bases not matched to a gene. In germline, CDR1 is GTSNPN, CDR2 SVGIG (reference sequence).